This T cell receptor (beta chain) stems from a study of beta chain features in type 1 diabetes. The authors reverse transcribed all of the isolated RNA, so sequencing captured expressed TCRB transcripts. The assay was immunoSEQ multiplex PCR, and TCRdb's table has in-frame clones only and misses some. The sample records fewer than 650,000 clones, 15% being singletons. This clone occurred a few times. This sequence was found in a young man in good health. The source material was naive CD4+ T cells from blood.

CDR3 sequence (DNA): TGTGCCAGCAGCTCTGTTGGGGGCGGCAATCAGCCCCAGCATTTT. Its protein is CASSSVGGGNQPQHF. The chain links TRBV5-6 to TRBJ1-5, with a tentative D call TRBD1 (6 bases). The ends were cut back, 3 bases at V and 2 bases at J, with 12 bases in the middle. This CDR3 has 15 residues. Germline CDR1 reads SGHDT; CDR2 reads YYEEEE. Supplemented by reference TRBV5-6 and TRBJ1-5, the full variable domain reads DAGVTQSPTHLIKTRGQQVTLRCSPKSGHDTVSWYQQALGQGPQFIFQYYEEEERQRGNFPDRFSGHQFPNYSSELNVNALLLGDSALYLCASSSVGGGNQPQHFGDGTRLSIL.